This note documents a single TCR beta chain sequence. Its specificity is unknown. Germline lookup yields CDR1 SGHVS and CDR2 FQNEAQ. Trimming cost V 1 base and J 3 bases, with 6 bases left between them. The CDR3 covers 13 residues. The source of the sample is a study of OX40 agonist ivuxolimab in advanced cancers. Study context: Ivuxolimab was administered intravenously to patients at 0.01 to 10 mg/kg every 2 weeks. Earlier anti-PD-1, anti-PD-L1 or anti-CTLA-4 therapy was permitted; roughly 37% had received some. Three patients got partial responses; one had hepatocellular carcinoma and two had cutaneous melanoma.

Repertoires were generated with immunoSEQ multiplex PCR, while TCRdb's copy carries only in-frame clones and drops some. The sample records some 63,000 clones, 75% to 90% being singletons. Study-wide points: Among the lowest peripheral clonal expansion occurred in 0.1-3.0 mg/kg partial responders.

V gene TRBV7-8 combines with J gene TRBJ2-5; D gene unclear. The TCR was taken from an adult with an advanced solid tumor such as melanoma, head and neck, liver or kidney cancer. This specimen consisted of CD4+ or CD8+ T cells sorted from blood, obtained in a trial of the OX40 agonist ivuxolimab. CDR3 in amino acids: CASSLDREETQYF. CDR3 sequence (DNA): TGTGCCAGCAGCTTAGACAGAGAAGAGACCCAGTACTTC.